The 22 T cell receptor beta chains below were found in one sample sequenced in a study of cytomegalovirus exposure and HLA in healthy donors. In the PCR, 60 Vbeta and 13 Jbeta primers were used. TCRdb's copy holds only in-frame clones and misses some; the assay was immunoSEQ multiplex PCR. The sample holds around 64,000 clones, about nine tenths seen once. The sequenced sample consisted of PBMCs. Source of these receptors: a woman aged 25 to 39 in good health and CMV-seronegative.

CDR3 in amino acids: CASSVLAGGADTQYF. The CDR3 DNA follows: TGCGCCAGCAGTGTTCTAGCGGGAGGGGCAGATACGCAGTATTTT. The rearrangement joins TRBV10-1 to TRBJ2-3; TRBD2 matches at 12 bases. Per germline, CDR1 WNHNN and CDR2 SYGVQD (reference sequence). V shed 4 bases, J shed 4 bases, and the junction held 3 bases outside the gene matches. The CDR3 consists of 15 residues.

The V gene is TRBV4-1, the J gene TRBJ2-5, with 10 bases identical to TRBD1. CDR1 is MGHRA, CDR2 YSYEKL, per germline. The CDR3 spans 17 residues. After removal of 0 bases from V and 6 bases from J, the junction contained 10 bases not matched to a gene. The CDR3 loop is CASSQDASGDRGKTQYF. CDR3 nucleotide sequence: TGCGCCAGCAGCCAAGATGCTTCTGGGGACAGGGGAAAGACCCAGTACTTC.

This chain links TRBV4-3 with TRBJ2-3; D may be TRBD2 (7 bases). CDR1 LGHNA and CDR2 YSLEER come from the germline V gene. The CDR3 contains 17 residues. The germline V and J ends were trimmed by 0 bases and 2 bases, with 15 bases remaining between them. CDR3 DNA: TGCGCCAGCAGCCAAGATCGTGGCGGGGGCCCCACAGATACGCAGTATTTT. This gives the protein CASSQDRGGGPTDTQYF.

This chain connects TRBV19 to TRBJ2-5; 7 nucleotides align to TRBD2. The CDR3 totals 16 residues. Germline CDR1 and CDR2: LNHDA and SQIVND (reference sequence). Trimming at V came to 10 bases and at J to 0 bases, leaving 14 bases not matched to a gene. The CDR3 here is CATPVCSGPHQETQYF. Written as DNA, the CDR3 is TGTGCCACCCCAGTGTGTAGCGGGCCCCACCAAGAGACCCAGTACTTC.

V gene TRBV4-2 combines with J gene TRBJ2-5, with TRBD2 matching 11 bases. The J segment lost 4 bases and the V segment lost 1 base, leaving 20 bases of the junction unmatched. The CDR3 spans 21 residues. Germline-derived CDR1 and CDR2 are LGHNA and YNFKEQ. The CDR3 spells CASSQGPPGTSGNELGETQYF. CDR3 nucleotide sequence: TGTGCCAGCAGCCAAGGCCCTCCCGGGACTAGCGGCAACGAACTTGGAGAGACCCAGTACTTC.

This clone was recorded only once. This chain joins TRBV5-4 and TRBJ1-1; D uncertain. The germline CDR1 and CDR2 sequences are SGHNT and YYREEE (reference sequence). The V and J ends lost 0 bases and 4 bases respectively, with 10 bases between them. This CDR3 spans 14 amino acids. CDR3 region: CASSLGRGSTEAFF. The CDR3, as DNA: TGTGCCAGCAGCTTGGGTCGGGGATCCACTGAAGCTTTCTTT.

The gene calls are TRBV28 and TRBJ2-7; 11 bases are shared with TRBD2. Germline CDR1 MDHEN, CDR2 SYDVKM. CDR3 length: 16 residues. V lost 0 bases and J lost 4; bases outside the gene matches: 5. CDR3 DNA sequence: TGTGCCAGCAGTTTATGGCGGGCTAGCGGGAGGTACGAGCAGTACTTC. Translation gives CASSLWRASGRYEQYF. Supplemented by reference TRBV28 and TRBJ2-7, the full variable domain reads DVKVTQSSRYLVKRTGEKVFLECVQDMDHENMFWYRQDPGLGLRLIYFSYDVKMKEKGDIPEGYSVSREKKERFSLILESASTNQTSMYLCASSLWRASGRYEQYFGPGTRLTVT.

The chain is built from TRBV7-6 and TRBJ2-1; 10 bases are shared with TRBD2. CDR1 SGHVS and CDR2 FNYEAQ come from the germline V gene. The trim removed 5 bases at V and 7 bases at J, leaving 5 bases unmatched. The CDR3 length is 14 residues. CDR3 in amino acids: CASSGRTSGNEQFF. CDR3 nucleotides: TGTGCCAGCAGCGGGAGGACTAGCGGTAATGAGCAGTTCTTC. Looking up the rest from reference TRBV7-6 and TRBJ2-1 gives the full variable domain: GAGVSQSPRYKVTKRGQDVALRCDPISGHVSLYWYRQALGQGPEFLTYFNYEAQQDKSGLPNDRFSAERPEGSISTLTIQRTEQRDSAMYRCASSGRTSGNEQFFGPGTRLTVL.

The chain employs TRBV11-3 and TRBJ2-4; 7 nucleotides line up with TRBD1. Germline values: CDR1 SGHNT, CDR2 YENEEA. The CDR3 runs 18 residues. With V trimmed by 1 base and J by 0 bases, 9 bases remained unmatched. CDR3: CASSLAGGSGLAKNIQYF. The CDR3, as DNA: TGTGCCAGCAGCTTAGCAGGGGGATCGGGTCTAGCCAAAAACATTCAGTACTTC.

The chain uses TRBV5-4 and TRBJ2-7; 8 bases agree with TRBD1. Germline V gene lookup returns CDR1 SGHNT and CDR2 YYREEE (reference sequence). This CDR3 is built from 14 residues. With 4 bases clipped from V and 3 bases from J, the junction kept 6 bases outside the gene matches. CDR3 sequence: CASSPDRAVYEQYF. In nucleotides, the CDR3 is TGTGCCAGCAGCCCGGACAGGGCAGTCTACGAGCAGTACTTC.

This chain uses TRBV9 with TRBJ1-3; the match to TRBD1 covers 10 bases. The V gene's germline CDR1 is SGDLS and CDR2 YYNGEE. J was trimmed by 3 bases and V by 0 bases; bases with no gene match: 6. This CDR3 is 17 amino acids long. The chain's CDR3 is CASSVGGTGVIGNTIYF. The CDR3 region has the DNA TGTGCCAGCAGCGTAGGTGGGACAGGGGTAATTGGAAACACCATATATTTT.

This chain uses TRBV5-5 with TRBJ2-7; maybe TRBD1 (6 bases). The V end lost 4 bases, the J end lost 6 bases, and 26 bases lay between the germline ends. Germline CDR1 is SGHKS and CDR2 is YYEKEE (reference sequence). This CDR3 is 17 amino acids long. The CDR3 bases are TGTGCCAGCAGCACGCGAGGATCAGGGGCCCCCTCCGGCGAGCAGTACTTC. This sequence encodes CASSTRGSGAPSGEQYF.

This rearrangement joins TRBV7-8 to TRBJ1-1; the D gene is possibly TRBD1 (6 bases). Germline V CDR1 and CDR2: SGHVS, FQNEAQ. The V end lost 5 bases, the J end lost 4 bases, and 14 bases lay between the germline ends. CDR3 size: 14 residues. The CDR3 region is CASSRTGIGTEAFF. The CDR3 DNA reads TGTGCCAGCAGCCGCACAGGGATAGGCACTGAAGCTTTCTTT.

The chain joins TRBV4-3 to TRBJ1-4; TRBD1 matches 9 bases. Germline V CDR1 and CDR2: LGHNA, YSLEER. The V and J ends lost 4 bases and 10 bases, in that order; junction bases with no gene match: 22. The CDR3 covers 19 residues. CDR3 nucleotides: TGCGCCAGCAGCCCCCAGCCTCTCATCCCGGGACAGGGTTTGCGAAAACTGTTTTTT. Amino acid sequence: CASSPQPLIPGQGLRKLFF.

This sequence joins TRBV25-1 and TRBJ2-2; TRBD2 matches at 7 bases. The germline V gene has CDR1 MGHDK and CDR2 SYGVNS. The CDR3 loop spans 17 amino acids. J gave up 0 bases and V 3 bases, and 7 bases lay outside the gene matches. The CDR3, as DNA: TGTGCCAGCAGTGACCTCGGGAGGCTCGCGAACACCGGGGAGCTGTTTTTT. Protein sequence: CASSDLGRLANTGELFF.

The J gene is TRBJ2-7, the V gene TRBV12-5; 11 bases map to TRBD2. Germline CDR1 is LGHNT and CDR2 is FRNRAP. The CDR3 has 19 amino acids. With V trimmed by 2 bases and J by 0 bases, 12 bases remained unmatched. CDR3: CASGLPKGLAELSSYEQYF. CDR3 DNA: TGTGCTAGTGGTTTGCCCAAGGGACTAGCGGAATTGAGCTCCTACGAGCAGTACTTC.

The rearrangement uses TRBV19 and TRBJ1-2, with D unclear. The CDR3 covers 13 residues. V lost 0 bases and J lost 4, with 6 bases in between. The germline V gene encodes CDR1 LNHDA and CDR2 SQIVND (reference sequence). The CDR3 protein is CASSIDKLYGYTF. The CDR3, as DNA: TGTGCCAGTAGTATAGACAAGCTCTATGGCTACACCTTC.

J is TRBJ2-7 and V is TRBV5-1; the match to TRBD2 covers 16 bases. V trimming: 0 bases; J trimming: 2 bases; junction bases outside the gene matches: 2. Germline values: CDR1 SGHRS, CDR2 YFSETQ. This CDR3 is built from 17 residues. In nucleotides, the CDR3 is TGCGCCAGCAGCTTGGAGGGGACTAGCGGGAGGGCCTACGAGCAGTACTTC. This codes for CASSLEGTSGRAYEQYF. Using reference TRBV5-1 and TRBJ2-7 for the parts outside the CDR3, the full variable domain is KAGVTQTPRYLIKTRGQQVTLSCSPISGHRSVSWYQQTPGQGLQFLFEYFSETQRNKGNFPGRFSGRQFSNSRSEMNVSTLELGDSALYLCASSLEGTSGRAYEQYFGPGTRLTVT.

The chain recombines TRBV7-9 with TRBJ2-1, with D perhaps matching TRBD2 (5 bases). The CDR3 has 14 residues. The germline V gene has CDR1 SEHNR and CDR2 FQNEAQ (reference sequence). Trimming left V 4 bases short and J 1 base short, with 8 bases between. The CDR3 sequence is CASSSDLSYNEQFF. The CDR3 DNA follows: TGTGCCAGCAGCTCGGACTTATCCTACAATGAGCAGTTCTTC. The whole variable domain, filled in from reference TRBV7-9 and TRBJ2-1, reads DTGVSQNPRHKITKRGQNVTFRCDPISEHNRLYWYRQTLGQGPEFLTYFQNEAQLEKSRLLSDRFSAERPKGSFSTLEIQRTEQGDSAMYLCASSSDLSYNEQFFGPGTRLTVL.

The CDR3 nucleotides are TGTGCCAGCATTTCCGGGACAGCTGGAAACACCATATATTTT. As protein: CASISGTAGNTIYF. The V and J genes are TRBV19 and TRBJ1-3, with 7 nucleotides matching TRBD1. The CDR3 is 14 amino acids. The germline gives CDR1 LNHDA, CDR2 SQIVND (reference sequence). The junction had 7 bases not matched to a gene; V was cut back by 9 bases and J by 2 bases.

The chain links TRBV6-1 to TRBJ1-2; TRBD1 is a possible D gene (6 bases). This CDR3 spans 14 amino acids. V lost 4 bases, J lost 5 bases, and 14 bases lay in between. Germline CDR1 MNHNS, CDR2 SASEGT. The CDR3: CASSATQGKYGYTF. As DNA, the CDR3 is TGTGCCAGCAGTGCGACACAGGGAAAATATGGCTACACCTTC.

The genes are TRBV5-1 and TRBJ1-1; D gene ambiguous. The ends were cut back, 0 bases at V and 2 bases at J, with 11 bases in the middle. The germline V gene has CDR1 SGHRS and CDR2 YFSETQ. The CDR3 consists of 15 residues. The DNA of the CDR3 is TGCGCCAGCAGCTTGGGTGCAGGAACTAACACTGAAGCTTTCTTT. This translates into CASSLGAGTNTEAFF.